These T cell receptor beta chains were read from a single sample in a study of shared T cell receptors in the human thymus. Clones were sequenced by immunoSEQ multiplex PCR, and TCRdb holds only the in-frame ones, with some missing. The sample yields 720,000 or so clones, approximately 85% seen once. A further study also used this sample, focusing on human thymus T cells.

Sequencing input: thymocytes. Every receptor here comes from a girl in the first two years of life with a congenital heart defect. The CDR3 runs from the conserved cysteine through the conserved F or W. The order of the fields is D gene, V gene, clone size, J gene, CDR3 DNA, CDR3 protein. The D gene is left open where the match is weak. The size entry is marked missing in some rows and otherwise reads once, few, many or a size class.

D gene: TRBD2; V gene: TRBV30; clone size: .; J gene: TRBJ2-5; CDR3 DNA: TGTGCCTGGAGTGAGGCTAGCGGGGAGCATGTGGAGACCCAGTACTTC; CDR3 protein: CAWSEASGEHVETQYF
D gene: TRBD2; V gene: TRBV6-5; clone size: once; J gene: TRBJ2-3; CDR3 DNA: TGTGCCAGCAGTTACTGGAGGGAGGGCGCTTTCGATACGCAGTATTTT; CDR3 protein: CASSYWREGAFDTQYF
D gene: TRBD1; V gene: TRBV29-1; clone size: .; J gene: TRBJ2-7; CDR3 DNA: TGCAGCGTTGAATGCGGACAGGGCTCGCTTGAGCAGTACTTC; CDR3 protein: CSVECGQGSLEQYF
D gene: .; V gene: TRBV7-9; clone size: .; J gene: TRBJ2-5; CDR3 DNA: TGTGCCAGCAGCTACGCTGGCGGAAACCAAGAGACCCAGTACTTC; CDR3 protein: CASSYAGGNQETQYF
D gene: .; V gene: TRBV7-2; clone size: .; J gene: TRBJ1-2; CDR3 DNA: TGTGCCAGCAGCTTAAAGACAGGATACTATGGCTACACCTTC; CDR3 protein: CASSLKTGYYGYTF
D gene: .; V gene: TRBV13; clone size: .; J gene: TRBJ2-1; CDR3 DNA: TGTGCCAGCGGAGGTGAGAGAACAATAACCTACAATGAGCAGTTCTTC; CDR3 protein: CASGGERTITYNEQFF
D gene: .; V gene: TRBV5-1; clone size: .; J gene: TRBJ2-5; CDR3 DNA: TGCGCCAGCAGCCCCCTTAGAGAGACCCAGTACTTC; CDR3 protein: CASSPLRETQYF
D gene: TRBD1; V gene: TRBV5-1; clone size: .; J gene: TRBJ2-7; CDR3 DNA: TGCGCCAGCAGTCGGGACAGGGGAAGAGATTATACCTACGAGCAGTACTTC; CDR3 protein: CASSRDRGRDYTYEQYF
D gene: TRBD1; V gene: TRBV29-1; clone size: .; J gene: TRBJ1-2; CDR3 DNA: TGCAGCGTTGGGGACAGGGAATGGAGTGGCTACACCTTC; CDR3 protein: CSVGDREWSGYTF
D gene: .; V gene: TRBV6-1; clone size: .; J gene: TRBJ1-2; CDR3 DNA: TGTGCCAGCAGTGAAGGCGTCAGGGGCATCTATGGCTACACCTTC; CDR3 protein: CASSEGVRGIYGYTF
D gene: TRBD1; V gene: TRBV7-6; clone size: .; J gene: TRBJ1-6; CDR3 DNA: TGTGCCAGCAGCTTGAGACAGGGGCTTAGACCTTCACCCCTCCACTTT; CDR3 protein: CASSLRQGLRPSPLHF
D gene: TRBD1; V gene: TRBV6-4; clone size: .; J gene: TRBJ1-1; CDR3 DNA: TGTGCCAGCAGTGACCAGGGGGGCACTGAAGCTTTCTTT; CDR3 protein: CASSDQGGTEAFF
D gene: .; V gene: TRBV28; clone size: .; J gene: TRBJ2-3; CDR3 DNA: TGTGCCAGCAGTTCAGACGGGACACTGGGCACAGATACGCAGTATTTT; CDR3 protein: CASSSDGTLGTDTQYF
D gene: .; V gene: TRBV10-3; clone size: .; J gene: TRBJ2-4; CDR3 DNA: TGTGCCATCAGTGAGTCTTGGACAGACAAAAACATTCAGTACTTC; CDR3 protein: CAISESWTDKNIQYF
D gene: .; V gene: TRBV10-3; clone size: .; J gene: TRBJ1-6; CDR3 DNA: TGTGCCATCAGTGCAACAGGGTCCAATTCACCCCTCCACTTT; CDR3 protein: CAISATGSNSPLHF
D gene: .; V gene: TRBV13; clone size: .; J gene: TRBJ1-1; CDR3 DNA: TGTGCCAGCAGCTTCGGGTTCACTGAAGCTTTCTTT; CDR3 protein: CASSFGFTEAFF
D gene: .; V gene: TRBV19; clone size: .; J gene: TRBJ1-5; CDR3 DNA: TGTGCCAGTATGATCCCTGCCGGGGTCAATCAGCCCCAGCATTTT; CDR3 protein: CASMIPAGVNQPQHF
D gene: TRBD2; V gene: TRBV14; clone size: .; J gene: TRBJ2-1; CDR3 DNA: TGTGCCAGCAGCCAGGACGAGGGGGTAGCGGGGGGTCTGAATGAGCAGTTCTTC; CDR3 protein: CASSQDEGVAGGLNEQFF
D gene: .; V gene: TRBV18; clone size: few; J gene: TRBJ1-4; CDR3 DNA: TGTGCCAGCTCACCATCGGAGACCGGCAGAGGTAGAATGGAAAAACTGTTTTTT; CDR3 protein: CASSPSETGRGRMEKLFF
D gene: .; V gene: TRBV9; clone size: .; J gene: TRBJ2-7; CDR3 DNA: TGTGCCAGCAGCGTAGGGAGGGGTCGGTACGAGCAGTACTTC; CDR3 protein: CASSVGRGRYEQYF
D gene: .; V gene: TRBV13; clone size: .; J gene: TRBJ2-7; CDR3 DNA: TGTGCCAGCAGCCATGTGAGCCAGGCGAGGTCAGGGTCCGGCGAGCAGTACTTC; CDR3 protein: CASSHVSQARSGSGEQYF
D gene: .; V gene: TRBV7-2; clone size: .; J gene: TRBJ2-2; CDR3 DNA: TGTGCCAGCAGCTTAGAAGGGGGGGCGAACACCGGGGAGCTGTTTTTT; CDR3 protein: CASSLEGGANTGELFF
D gene: .; V gene: TRBV5-6; clone size: few; J gene: TRBJ1-3; CDR3 DNA: TGTGCCAGCAGCCGGGTCAGCCTGAGCTCTGGAAACACCATATATTTT; CDR3 protein: CASSRVSLSSGNTIYF
D gene: .; V gene: TRBV27; clone size: .; J gene: TRBJ1-6; CDR3 DNA: TGTGCCAGCAGTTTTGGGGCCTCACCCCTCCACTTT; CDR3 protein: CASSFGASPLHF
D gene: TRBD1; V gene: TRBV6-1; clone size: few; J gene: TRBJ2-2; CDR3 DNA: TGTGCCAGCAGTGGATTAAGGGGGCCAGACACCGGGGAGCTGTTTTTT; CDR3 protein: CASSGLRGPDTGELFF
D gene: .; V gene: TRBV5-1; clone size: .; J gene: TRBJ1-4; CDR3 DNA: TGCGCCAGCAGCTCCACAGGGAACAATGAAAAACTGTTTTTT; CDR3 protein: CASSSTGNNEKLFF
D gene: TRBD1; V gene: TRBV29-1; clone size: .; J gene: TRBJ1-1; CDR3 DNA: TGCAGCGTTGTCAGGGGGCGTGACACTGAAGCTTTCTTT; CDR3 protein: CSVVRGRDTEAFF
D gene: .; V gene: TRBV19; clone size: .; J gene: TRBJ1-5; CDR3 DNA: TGTGCCAGTAGTATAGAAGGGGCAGATAGGAATCAGCCCCAGCATTTT; CDR3 protein: CASSIEGADRNQPQHF
D gene: .; V gene: TRBV6-6; clone size: .; J gene: TRBJ1-1; CDR3 DNA: TGTGCCAGCAGTAAAATCCCGGGCCGGGTTGACAGTCTCCCTTTCTTT; CDR3 protein: CASSKIPGRVDSLPFF
D gene: .; V gene: TRBV2; clone size: .; J gene: TRBJ2-7; CDR3 DNA: TGTGCCAGCAGATTACCAGGGGAAGGTCCCTACGAGCAGTACTTC; CDR3 protein: CASRLPGEGPYEQYF
D gene: TRBD2; V gene: TRBV27; clone size: .; J gene: TRBJ2-3; CDR3 DNA: TGTGCCAGCAGTTTAGAGGGGCTAGCGGGGATCACAGATACGCAGTATTTT; CDR3 protein: CASSLEGLAGITDTQYF
D gene: .; V gene: TRBV5-6; clone size: .; J gene: TRBJ2-5; CDR3 DNA: TGTGCCAGCAGCTTGGCCCTTGCGAAACCAGGGGATGGGGGGACCCAGTACTTC; CDR3 protein: CASSLALAKPGDGGTQYF
D gene: .; V gene: TRBV6-1; clone size: .; J gene: TRBJ1-2; CDR3 DNA: TGTGCCAGCAGAAGGGCAGGGGCAGATGGCTACACCTTC; CDR3 protein: CASRRAGADGYTF
D gene: TRBD1; V gene: TRBV27; clone size: .; J gene: TRBJ1-1; CDR3 DNA: TGTGCCAGCAGTTCGGGACAGCTTGGCACTGAAGCTTTCTTT; CDR3 protein: CASSSGQLGTEAFF
D gene: TRBD1; V gene: TRBV4-3; clone size: .; J gene: TRBJ1-2; CDR3 DNA: TGCGCCAGCAGCCAAGATGGACAGGTCATCTATGGCTACACCTTC; CDR3 protein: CASSQDGQVIYGYTF
D gene: .; V gene: TRBV5-6; clone size: .; J gene: TRBJ1-1; CDR3 DNA: TGTGCCAGCAGCCGTACCCCGACAGGACTAGCTGAAGCTTTCTTT; CDR3 protein: CASSRTPTGLAEAFF
D gene: .; V gene: TRBV4-1; clone size: .; J gene: TRBJ1-2; CDR3 DNA: TGCGCCAGCAGCCAACCGGAAGGGGGGGACTATGGCTACACCTTC; CDR3 protein: CASSQPEGGDYGYTF
D gene: .; V gene: TRBV7-6; clone size: .; J gene: TRBJ1-2; CDR3 DNA: TGTGCCAGCAGCATCAAGCCCCTCCTACGGGACTATGGCTACACCTTC; CDR3 protein: CASSIKPLLRDYGYTF
D gene: .; V gene: TRBV15; clone size: .; J gene: TRBJ2-5; CDR3 DNA: TGTGCCACCCGGGATTATTCGTACCAAGAGACCCAGTACTTC; CDR3 protein: CATRDYSYQETQYF
D gene: .; V gene: TRBV5-6; clone size: once; J gene: TRBJ2-5; CDR3 DNA: TGTGCCAGCAGTTTGATGAGAGCGGAGACCCAGTACTTC; CDR3 protein: CASSLMRAETQYF
D gene: .; V gene: TRBV7-9; clone size: .; J gene: TRBJ2-2; CDR3 DNA: TGTGCCAGCAGCCCGGGGTCAGGGGAGCTGTTTTTT; CDR3 protein: CASSPGSGELFF
D gene: TRBD1; V gene: TRBV4-1; clone size: few; J gene: TRBJ2-7; CDR3 DNA: TGCGCCAGCAGCCAGAACACAGGGGAGTACTTC; CDR3 protein: CASSQNTGEYF